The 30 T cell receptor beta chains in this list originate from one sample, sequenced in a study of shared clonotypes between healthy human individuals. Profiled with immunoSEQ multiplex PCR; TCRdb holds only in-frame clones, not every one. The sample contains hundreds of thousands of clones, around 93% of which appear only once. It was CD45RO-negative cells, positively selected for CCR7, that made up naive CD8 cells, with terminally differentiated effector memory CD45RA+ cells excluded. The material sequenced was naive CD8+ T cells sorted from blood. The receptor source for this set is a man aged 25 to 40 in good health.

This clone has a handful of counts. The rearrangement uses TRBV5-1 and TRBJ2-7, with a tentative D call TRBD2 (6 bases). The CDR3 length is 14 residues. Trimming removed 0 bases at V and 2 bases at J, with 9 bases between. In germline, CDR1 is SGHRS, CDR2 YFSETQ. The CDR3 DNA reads TGCGCCAGCAGCTTGGGGGACTCAGCCTACGAGCAGTACTTC. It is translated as CASSLGDSAYEQYF.

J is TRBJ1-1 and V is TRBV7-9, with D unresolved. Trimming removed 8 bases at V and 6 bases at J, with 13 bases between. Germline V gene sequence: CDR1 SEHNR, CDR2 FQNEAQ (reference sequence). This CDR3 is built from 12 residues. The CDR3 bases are TGTGCCAGCGGATATGAATTCGCTGAAGCTTTCTTT. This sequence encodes CASGYEFAEAFF.

CDR3 nucleotide sequence: TGTGCCAGCAGCGTGGGCGGGACTAAAAACAATGAGCAGTTCTTC. It is translated as CASSVGGTKNNEQFF. V usage is TRBV9 and J usage is TRBJ2-1; 7 positions agree with TRBD2. From germline, CDR1 is SGDLS and CDR2 YYNGEE. This CDR3 is built from 15 residues. V lost 2 bases and J lost 5; bases outside the gene matches: 7.

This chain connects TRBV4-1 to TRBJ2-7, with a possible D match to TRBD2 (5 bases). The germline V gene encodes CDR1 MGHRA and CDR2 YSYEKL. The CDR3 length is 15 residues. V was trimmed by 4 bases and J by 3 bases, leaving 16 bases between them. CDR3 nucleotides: TGCGCCAGCAGCCGGGAGATTGCCCAGGTCTACGAGCAGTACTTC. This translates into CASSREIAQVYEQYF.

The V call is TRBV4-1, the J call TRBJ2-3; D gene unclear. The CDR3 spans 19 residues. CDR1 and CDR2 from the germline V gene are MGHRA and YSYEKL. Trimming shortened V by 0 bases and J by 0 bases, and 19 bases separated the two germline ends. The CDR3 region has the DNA TGCGCCAGCAGCCAAGAACCGAGTACTGGGGTAGTGAGCACAGATACGCAGTATTTT. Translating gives CASSQEPSTGVVSTDTQYF.

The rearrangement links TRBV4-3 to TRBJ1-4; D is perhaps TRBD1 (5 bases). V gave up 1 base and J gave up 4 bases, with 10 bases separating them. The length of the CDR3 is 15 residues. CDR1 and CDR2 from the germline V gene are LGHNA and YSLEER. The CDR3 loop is CASSQGQGVNEKLFF. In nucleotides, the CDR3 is TGCGCCAGCAGCCAAGGGCAGGGTGTTAATGAAAAACTGTTTTTT.

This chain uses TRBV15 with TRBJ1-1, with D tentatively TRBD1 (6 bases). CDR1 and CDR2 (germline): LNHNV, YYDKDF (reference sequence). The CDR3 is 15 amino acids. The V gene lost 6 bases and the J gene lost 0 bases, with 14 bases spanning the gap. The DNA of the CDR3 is TGTGCCACCAGAGGACAGCTAGGAATGAACACTGAAGCTTTCTTT. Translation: CATRGQLGMNTEAFF.

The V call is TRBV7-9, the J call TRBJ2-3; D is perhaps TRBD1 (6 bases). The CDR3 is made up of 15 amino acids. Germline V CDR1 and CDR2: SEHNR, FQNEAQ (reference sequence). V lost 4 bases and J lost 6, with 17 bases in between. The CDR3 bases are TGTGCCAGCAGCTCGACGGACAGCCCGACTGATACGCAGTATTTT. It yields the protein CASSSTDSPTDTQYF.

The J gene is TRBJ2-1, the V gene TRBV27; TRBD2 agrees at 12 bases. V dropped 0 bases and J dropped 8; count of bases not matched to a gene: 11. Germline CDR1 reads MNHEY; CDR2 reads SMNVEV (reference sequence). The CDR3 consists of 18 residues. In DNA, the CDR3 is TGTGCCAGCAGTTTATCCCCACCGACTAGCGGGAGAGGAGATGAGCAGTTCTTC. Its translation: CASSLSPPTSGRGDEQFF.

The CDR3 bases are TGCGCCAGCAGCCAAGTAGGAGTGAGCTCCTACGAGCAGTACTTC. Residues: CASSQVGVSSYEQYF. The rearrangement joins TRBV4-1 to TRBJ2-7; D not resolved. Per the germline V gene, CDR1 is MGHRA and CDR2 is YSYEKL. Trimming shortened V by 1 base and J by 0 bases, and 10 bases separated the two germline ends. The CDR3 has 15 residues.

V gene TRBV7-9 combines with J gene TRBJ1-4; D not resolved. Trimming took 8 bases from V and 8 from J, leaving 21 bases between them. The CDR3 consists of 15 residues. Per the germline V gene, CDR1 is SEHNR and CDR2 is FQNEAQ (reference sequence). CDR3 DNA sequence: TGTGCCAGCGATATACCCGGGCCTCTCGGGGAAAAACTGTTTTTT. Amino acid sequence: CASDIPGPLGEKLFF.

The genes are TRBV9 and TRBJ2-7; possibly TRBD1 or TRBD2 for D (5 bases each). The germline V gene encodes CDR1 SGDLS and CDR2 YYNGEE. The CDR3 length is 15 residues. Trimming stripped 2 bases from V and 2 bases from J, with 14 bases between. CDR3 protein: CASSVGDVSAYEQYF. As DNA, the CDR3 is TGTGCCAGCAGCGTTGGGGACGTGAGCGCCTACGAGCAGTACTTC.

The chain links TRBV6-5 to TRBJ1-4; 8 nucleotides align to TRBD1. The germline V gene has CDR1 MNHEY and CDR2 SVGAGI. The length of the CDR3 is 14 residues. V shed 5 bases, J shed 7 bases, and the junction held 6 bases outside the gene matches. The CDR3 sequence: CASSRTGRFEKLFF. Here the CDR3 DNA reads TGTGCCAGCAGTCGGACAGGGCGGTTTGAAAAACTGTTTTTT.

CDR3 coding DNA: TGTGCCAGCTCACCAGGGGGGCTCTATGGCTACACCTTC. Encoded protein: CASSPGGLYGYTF. The genes are TRBV18 and TRBJ1-2; D perhaps matches TRBD1 (6 bases). CDR3 length: 13 amino acids. The V gene's germline CDR1 is KGHSH and CDR2 LQKENI. Trimming took 2 bases from V and 4 from J, leaving 8 bases between them.

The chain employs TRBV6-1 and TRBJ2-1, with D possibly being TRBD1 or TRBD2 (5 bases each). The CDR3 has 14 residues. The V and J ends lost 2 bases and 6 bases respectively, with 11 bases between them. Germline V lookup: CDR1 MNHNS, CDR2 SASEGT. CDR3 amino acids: CASSELGRINEQFF. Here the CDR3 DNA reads TGTGCCAGCAGTGAACTGGGACGAATCAATGAGCAGTTCTTC.

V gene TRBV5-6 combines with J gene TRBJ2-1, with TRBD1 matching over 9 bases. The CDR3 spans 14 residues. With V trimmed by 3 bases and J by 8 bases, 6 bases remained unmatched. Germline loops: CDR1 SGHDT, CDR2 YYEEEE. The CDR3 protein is CASSSRDRVYEQFF. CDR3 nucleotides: TGTGCCAGCAGCTCCCGGGACAGGGTCTATGAGCAGTTCTTC.

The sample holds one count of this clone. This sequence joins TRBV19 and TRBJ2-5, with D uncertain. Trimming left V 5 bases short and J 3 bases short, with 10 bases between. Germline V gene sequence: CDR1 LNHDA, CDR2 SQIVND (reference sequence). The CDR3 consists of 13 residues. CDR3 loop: CASSDLQKETQYF. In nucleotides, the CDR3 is TGTGCCAGTAGTGATCTGCAGAAAGAGACCCAGTACTTC.

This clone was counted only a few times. The CDR3 bases are TGTGCCATCAGTGAGTCAGGGCTAAGGACTGGCTACACCTTC. Residues: CAISESGLRTGYTF. This chain links TRBV10-3 with TRBJ1-2; D is uncertain. Deletions cut 0 bases from V and 7 bases from J, with 12 bases between. CDR1 is ENHRY, CDR2 SYGVKD, per germline. This CDR3 comprises 14 residues.

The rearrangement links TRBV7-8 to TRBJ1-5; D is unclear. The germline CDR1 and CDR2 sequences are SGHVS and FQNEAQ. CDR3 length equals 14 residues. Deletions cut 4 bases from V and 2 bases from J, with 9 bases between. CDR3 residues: CASSSAQGNQPQHF. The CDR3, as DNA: TGTGCCAGCAGCTCTGCCCAGGGCAATCAGCCCCAGCATTTT. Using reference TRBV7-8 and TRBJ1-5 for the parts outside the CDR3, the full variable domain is GAGVSQSPRYKVAKRGQDVALRCDPISGHVSLFWYQQALGQGPEFLTYFQNEAQLDKSGLPSDRFFAERPEGSVSTLKIQRTQQEDSAVYLCASSSAQGNQPQHFGDGTRLSIL.

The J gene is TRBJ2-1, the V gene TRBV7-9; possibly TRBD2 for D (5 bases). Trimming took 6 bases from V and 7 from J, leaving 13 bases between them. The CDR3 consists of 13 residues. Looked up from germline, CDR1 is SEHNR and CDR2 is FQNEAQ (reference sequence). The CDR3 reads CASSGLTWNEQFF. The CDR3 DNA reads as TGTGCCAGCAGTGGACTTACCTGGAATGAGCAGTTCTTC.

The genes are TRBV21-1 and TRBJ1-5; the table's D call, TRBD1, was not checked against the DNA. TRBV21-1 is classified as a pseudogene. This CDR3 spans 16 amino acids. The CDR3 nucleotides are TGTGCCAGCAGCAAAAGAACAGGGGGCACCAATCAGCCCCAGCATTTT. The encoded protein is CASSKRTGGTNQPQHF.

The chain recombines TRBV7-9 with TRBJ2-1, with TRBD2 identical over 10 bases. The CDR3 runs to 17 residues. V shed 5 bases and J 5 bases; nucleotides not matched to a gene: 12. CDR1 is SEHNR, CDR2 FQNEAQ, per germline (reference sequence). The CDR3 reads CASSPLLGTSVNNEQFF. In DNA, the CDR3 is TGTGCCAGCAGCCCATTACTTGGGACTAGCGTTAACAATGAGCAGTTCTTC.

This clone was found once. DNA of the CDR3: TGTGCCAGCAGCAACGGGGCTAGCGGGAGGATTCAGTTCTTC. It yields the protein CASSNGASGRIQFF. The chain combines TRBV27 with TRBJ2-1; 11 positions match TRBD2. The junction had 11 bases not matched to a gene; V was cut back by 6 bases and J by 13 bases. The V gene's germline CDR1 is MNHEY and CDR2 SMNVEV (reference sequence). There are 14 residues in the CDR3.

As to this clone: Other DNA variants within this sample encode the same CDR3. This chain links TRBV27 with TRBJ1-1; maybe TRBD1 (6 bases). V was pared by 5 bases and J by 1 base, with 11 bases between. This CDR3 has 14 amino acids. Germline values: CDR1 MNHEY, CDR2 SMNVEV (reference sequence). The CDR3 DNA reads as TGTGCCAGCAGTCCCGGGACACCGAACACTGAAGCTTTCTTT. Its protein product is CASSPGTPNTEAFF.

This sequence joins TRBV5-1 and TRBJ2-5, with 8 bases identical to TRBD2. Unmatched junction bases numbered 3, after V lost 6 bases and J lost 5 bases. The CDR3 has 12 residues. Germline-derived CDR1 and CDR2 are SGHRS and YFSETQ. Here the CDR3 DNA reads TGCGCCAGCAAAGCGGGAGAGGAGACCCAGTACTTC. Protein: CASKAGEETQYF.

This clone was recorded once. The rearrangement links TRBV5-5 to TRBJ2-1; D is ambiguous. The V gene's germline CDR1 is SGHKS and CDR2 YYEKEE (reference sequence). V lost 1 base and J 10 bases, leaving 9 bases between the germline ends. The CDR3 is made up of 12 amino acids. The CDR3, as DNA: TGTGCCAGCAGCTTGATATCGCGGGAGCAGTTCTTC. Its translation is CASSLISREQFF.

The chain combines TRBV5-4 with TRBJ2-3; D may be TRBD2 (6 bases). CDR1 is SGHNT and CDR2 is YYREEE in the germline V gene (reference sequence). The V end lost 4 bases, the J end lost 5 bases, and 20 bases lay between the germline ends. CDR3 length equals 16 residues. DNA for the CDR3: TGTGCCAGCAGCGATACGGGCGCCGGGAGAGGAGATACGCAGTATTTT. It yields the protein CASSDTGAGRGDTQYF.

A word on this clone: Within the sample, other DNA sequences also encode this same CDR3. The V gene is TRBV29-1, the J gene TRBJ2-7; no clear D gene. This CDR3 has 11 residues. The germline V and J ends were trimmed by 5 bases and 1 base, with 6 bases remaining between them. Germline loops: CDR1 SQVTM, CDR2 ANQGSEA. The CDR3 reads CSVRFSYEQYF. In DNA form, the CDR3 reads TGCAGCGTTCGCTTTTCCTACGAGCAGTACTTC.

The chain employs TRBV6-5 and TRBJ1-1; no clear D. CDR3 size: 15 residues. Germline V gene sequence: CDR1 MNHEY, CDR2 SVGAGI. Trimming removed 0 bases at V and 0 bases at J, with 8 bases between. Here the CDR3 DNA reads TGTGCCAGCAGTTACTCGAACAGTATGAACACTGAAGCTTTCTTT. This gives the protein CASSYSNSMNTEAFF.

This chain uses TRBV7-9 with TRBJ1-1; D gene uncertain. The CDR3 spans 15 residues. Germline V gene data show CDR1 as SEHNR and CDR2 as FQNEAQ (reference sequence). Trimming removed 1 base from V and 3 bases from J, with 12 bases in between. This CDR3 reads CASSLGRIDYTEAFF. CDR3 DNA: TGTGCCAGCAGCTTAGGCCGGATTGACTACACTGAAGCTTTCTTT.